Listed below are T cell receptor beta chains from one sample, sequenced in a study of shared clonotypes between healthy human individuals. The protocol was immunoSEQ multiplex PCR, while the TCRdb copy is restricted to in-frame clones and leaves out a portion. The sample holds about 2.4 million clones, approximately 93% seen once. The sample taken for sequencing was naive CD4+ T cells from PBMCs. All receptors come from a man in his late teens or twenties in good health. Some clones in this sample may be carry-over from other donors' samples. CDR3s include the opening cysteine and the closing phenylalanine or tryptophan. The D gene is left open where the match is weak. Where a row states a size, it is once, few, many or the class of an expanded clone; other rows omit it.

j_gene: TRBJ2-2
v_gene: TRBV18
abundance: NA
d_gene: TRBD1
CDR3nt: TGTGCCAGCTCACCGCCGGGACAGGGGGCTTCCGGGGAGCTGTTTTTT
CDR3aa: CASSPPGQGASGELFF

j_gene: TRBJ1-4
v_gene: TRBV9
abundance: once
d_gene: NA
CDR3nt: TGTGCCAGCAGCGCCCTGGGGGGGCTCAACGAAAAACTGTTTTTT
CDR3aa: CASSALGGLNEKLFF

j_gene: TRBJ2-7
v_gene: TRBV6-1
abundance: few
d_gene: TRBD1
CDR3nt: TGTGCCAGCAGTGGGGGACAGGGCTCCTACGAGCAGTACTTC
CDR3aa: CASSGGQGSYEQYF

j_gene: TRBJ1-2
v_gene: TRBV29-1
abundance: NA
d_gene: NA
CDR3nt: TGCAGCGTGGGGGATAACTATGGCTACACCTTC
CDR3aa: CSVGDNYGYTF

j_gene: TRBJ2-3
v_gene: TRBV10-3
abundance: NA
d_gene: TRBD2
CDR3nt: TGTGCCATCAGTGTCACCCCGGGACTAGCAACAGATACGCAGTATTTT
CDR3aa: CAISVTPGLATDTQYF

j_gene: TRBJ2-2
v_gene: TRBV19
abundance: once
d_gene: TRBD1
CDR3nt: TGTGCCAGTAGTCTGAGGGGACAGGGACCCACCGGGGAGCTGTTTTTT
CDR3aa: CASSLRGQGPTGELFF

j_gene: TRBJ2-4
v_gene: TRBV19
abundance: NA
d_gene: NA
CDR3nt: TGTGCCAGTAGTTTATTACTCGATACGGCCAAAAACATTCAGTACTTC
CDR3aa: CASSLLLDTAKNIQYF

j_gene: TRBJ1-3
v_gene: TRBV5-1
abundance: NA
d_gene: NA
CDR3nt: TGCGCCAGCTCTGGTGGGGGACCGACCTCTGGAAACACCATATATTTT
CDR3aa: CASSGGGPTSGNTIYF

j_gene: TRBJ2-5
v_gene: TRBV28
abundance: NA
d_gene: NA
CDR3nt: TGTGCCAGCAGTTTAGGTCAGAGTGGAGAGACCCAGTACTTC
CDR3aa: CASSLGQSGETQYF

j_gene: TRBJ2-3
v_gene: TRBV5-6
abundance: NA
d_gene: TRBD2
CDR3nt: TGTGCCACTAGCGGCGGGAGGGCAGATACGCAGTATTTT
CDR3aa: CATSGGRADTQYF

j_gene: TRBJ2-2
v_gene: TRBV7-2
abundance: NA
d_gene: NA
CDR3nt: TGTGCCATTCTACGCGGAGGGATTAACACCGGGGAGCTGTTTTTT
CDR3aa: CAILRGGINTGELFF

j_gene: TRBJ1-1
v_gene: TRBV6-5
abundance: NA
d_gene: NA
CDR3nt: TGTGCCAGCAGTCAAGGGGGGTTTGGGGAAGCTTTCTTT
CDR3aa: CASSQGGFGEAFF

j_gene: TRBJ2-5
v_gene: TRBV28
abundance: NA
d_gene: TRBD2
CDR3nt: TGTGCCAGCAGTTTAGGACTAGCGGGAGTAGGGGAGACCCAGTACTTC
CDR3aa: CASSLGLAGVGETQYF

j_gene: TRBJ1-1
v_gene: TRBV30
abundance: few
d_gene: NA
CDR3nt: TGTGCCTGGAGTTTGGGGCCGAACACTGAAGCTTTCTTT
CDR3aa: CAWSLGPNTEAFF

j_gene: TRBJ1-2
v_gene: TRBV27
abundance: once
d_gene: NA
CDR3nt: TGTGCCAGCAGTTCCTCTACGTTGGGGCATAACTATGGCTACACCTTC
CDR3aa: CASSSSTLGHNYGYTF

j_gene: TRBJ1-1
v_gene: TRBV6-5
abundance: NA
d_gene: NA
CDR3nt: TGTGCCAGCAGTTACGGGACCAGGGGTAACACTGAAGCTTTCTTT
CDR3aa: CASSYGTRGNTEAFF

j_gene: TRBJ2-5
v_gene: TRBV7-9
abundance: NA
d_gene: NA
CDR3nt: TGTGCCAGCAGGGAGTCGTTGGAGACCCAGTACTTC
CDR3aa: CASRESLETQYF

j_gene: TRBJ1-2
v_gene: TRBV7-2
abundance: NA
d_gene: TRBD1
CDR3nt: TGTGCCAGCAGCCCTAGGACAGGGGGACCTTATGGCTACACCTTC
CDR3aa: CASSPRTGGPYGYTF

j_gene: TRBJ1-2
v_gene: TRBV7-3
abundance: NA
d_gene: NA
CDR3nt: TGTGCCAGCAGCCCTGGTAGGGGCACGGCATACACCTTC
CDR3aa: CASSPGRGTAYTF

j_gene: TRBJ2-3
v_gene: TRBV28
abundance: NA
d_gene: NA
CDR3nt: TGTGCCAGCAGCGGGGGCAGGGATTTCACAGATACGCAGTATTTT
CDR3aa: CASSGGRDFTDTQYF

j_gene: TRBJ2-1
v_gene: TRBV7-8
abundance: NA
d_gene: TRBD2
CDR3nt: TGTGCCAGCAGCTCACGACTAGCGGGAGCTTACAATGAGCAGTTCTTC
CDR3aa: CASSSRLAGAYNEQFF

j_gene: TRBJ2-7
v_gene: TRBV11-2
abundance: NA
d_gene: TRBD2
CDR3nt: TGTGCCAGCACCAATAGCGGGAGAAGAGGGGTCTACGAGCAGTACTTC
CDR3aa: CASTNSGRRGVYEQYF

j_gene: TRBJ2-2
v_gene: TRBV9
abundance: once
d_gene: NA
CDR3nt: TGTGCCAGCAGCGTAGCTGATAGCGCCGGGGAGCTGTTTTTT
CDR3aa: CASSVADSAGELFF

j_gene: TRBJ2-3
v_gene: TRBV2
abundance: NA
d_gene: TRBD2
CDR3nt: TGTGCCAGCAGTGGACTAGCGGGAGGATCAGATACGCAGTATTTT
CDR3aa: CASSGLAGGSDTQYF

j_gene: TRBJ1-2
v_gene: TRBV9
abundance: NA
d_gene: NA
CDR3nt: TGTGCCAGCAGCGCCGGGACATCTGGCTACACCTTC
CDR3aa: CASSAGTSGYTF

j_gene: TRBJ1-5
v_gene: TRBV15
abundance: NA
d_gene: TRBD1
CDR3nt: TGTGCCACCAGCAGAGGAGGACAGGGAGGTCAGCCCCAGCATTTT
CDR3aa: CATSRGGQGGQPQHF

j_gene: TRBJ2-1
v_gene: TRBV5-1
abundance: NA
d_gene: NA
CDR3nt: TGCGCCAGCAGCTTGGGGAAAGAAGGAGGCGAGCAGTTCTTC
CDR3aa: CASSLGKEGGEQFF

j_gene: TRBJ2-1
v_gene: TRBV18
abundance: NA
d_gene: TRBD1
CDR3nt: TGTGCCAGCTCACTGAGGACAGGGGGCTGGAATGAGCAGTTCTTC
CDR3aa: CASSLRTGGWNEQFF

j_gene: TRBJ2-1
v_gene: TRBV2
abundance: NA
d_gene: TRBD2
CDR3nt: TGTGCCAGCATATTGGGACTAGCGACGTACAATGAGCAGTTCTTC
CDR3aa: CASILGLATYNEQFF

j_gene: TRBJ2-7
v_gene: TRBV5-4
abundance: NA
d_gene: NA
CDR3nt: TGTGCCAGCAGCTTGGTGGCGGGATCCTACGAGCAGTACTTC
CDR3aa: CASSLVAGSYEQYF

j_gene: TRBJ2-7
v_gene: TRBV14
abundance: NA
d_gene: NA
CDR3nt: TGTGCCAGCAGCCTCAGACAGGTACGAGACGAGCAGTACTTC
CDR3aa: CASSLRQVRDEQYF

j_gene: TRBJ2-7
v_gene: TRBV4-3
abundance: NA
d_gene: NA
CDR3nt: TGCGCCAGCAGCCAAGAAGGGAGGGGGAGATACGAGCAGTACTTC
CDR3aa: CASSQEGRGRYEQYF

j_gene: TRBJ2-5
v_gene: TRBV7-3
abundance: NA
d_gene: NA
CDR3nt: TGTGCCAGCAGCCCCAGGGCTGGAGAGACCCAGTACTTC
CDR3aa: CASSPRAGETQYF

j_gene: TRBJ2-1
v_gene: TRBV7-9
abundance: NA
d_gene: NA
CDR3nt: TGTGCCAGCAGCTTATATAGAGGGAGAGTCGATGAGCAGTTCTTC
CDR3aa: CASSLYRGRVDEQFF

j_gene: TRBJ1-4
v_gene: TRBV30
abundance: NA
d_gene: NA
CDR3nt: TGTGCCTGGAGTCAGCGGAGGGGCTCTAATGAAAAACTGTTTTTT
CDR3aa: CAWSQRRGSNEKLFF

j_gene: TRBJ1-2
v_gene: TRBV25-1
abundance: NA
d_gene: NA
CDR3nt: TGTGCCAGCACTTCCGGGACAACCGTCCAGGGCTACACCTTC
CDR3aa: CASTSGTTVQGYTF

j_gene: TRBJ2-3
v_gene: TRBV30
abundance: NA
d_gene: TRBD2
CDR3nt: TGTGCCTGGAGTCCACTAGCGGTTAGCACAGATACGCAGTATTTT
CDR3aa: CAWSPLAVSTDTQYF

j_gene: TRBJ1-1
v_gene: TRBV18
abundance: few
d_gene: NA
CDR3nt: TGTGCCAGCTCACCAAGTCCGGACGGCACTGAAGCTTTCTTT
CDR3aa: CASSPSPDGTEAFF

j_gene: TRBJ2-5
v_gene: TRBV9
abundance: once
d_gene: NA
CDR3nt: TGTGCCAGCAGCTCTCCACGGGAGACCCAGTACTTC
CDR3aa: CASSSPRETQYF

j_gene: TRBJ1-2
v_gene: TRBV2
abundance: NA
d_gene: NA
CDR3nt: TGTGCCAGCAGTCGTCGGACGGAAGCTAACTATGGCTACACCTTC
CDR3aa: CASSRRTEANYGYTF

j_gene: TRBJ2-6
v_gene: TRBV28
abundance: once
d_gene: NA
CDR3nt: TGTGCCAGCACTACGACAGCGGCCGGGGCCAACGTCCTGACTTTC
CDR3aa: CASTTTAAGANVLTF

j_gene: TRBJ2-2
v_gene: TRBV9
abundance: NA
d_gene: TRBD1
CDR3nt: TGTGCCAGCAGCGACAGGGGGTCGAACACCGGGGAGCTGTTTTTT
CDR3aa: CASSDRGSNTGELFF

j_gene: TRBJ1-3
v_gene: TRBV27
abundance: NA
d_gene: NA
CDR3nt: TGTGCCAGCAGTTTATCAGGTGGAAACACCATATATTTT
CDR3aa: CASSLSGGNTIYF

j_gene: TRBJ2-1
v_gene: TRBV4-1
abundance: NA
d_gene: TRBD2
CDR3nt: TGCGCCAGCAGCCAAGGGGAGCGGGGTAACTACAATGAGCAGTTCTTC
CDR3aa: CASSQGERGNYNEQFF

j_gene: TRBJ2-2
v_gene: TRBV5-4
abundance: NA
d_gene: TRBD1
CDR3nt: TGTGCCAGCAGCTTCGACAGGGGGGCCACCGGGGAGCTGTTTTTT
CDR3aa: CASSFDRGATGELFF

j_gene: TRBJ1-5
v_gene: TRBV27
abundance: NA
d_gene: NA
CDR3nt: TGTGCCAGCTCGGTTGGGGGCAATCAGCCCCAGCATTTT
CDR3aa: CASSVGGNQPQHF

j_gene: TRBJ2-5
v_gene: TRBV11-2
abundance: NA
d_gene: NA
CDR3nt: TGTGCCAGCACCCAGAAGGTCCGGCCCCTACAAGAGACCCAGTACTTC
CDR3aa: CASTQKVRPLQETQYF

j_gene: TRBJ1-5
v_gene: TRBV6-1
abundance: NA
d_gene: NA
CDR3nt: TGTGCCAGCAGTGGGGACACCGGAGGGAATCAGCCCCAGCATTTT
CDR3aa: CASSGDTGGNQPQHF

j_gene: TRBJ2-2
v_gene: TRBV5-1
abundance: NA
d_gene: TRBD2
CDR3nt: TGCGCCAGCAGCTTGGCCCTAGCGGGAGGGTCCGGGGAGCTGTTTTTT
CDR3aa: CASSLALAGGSGELFF

j_gene: TRBJ2-7
v_gene: TRBV11-2
abundance: NA
d_gene: NA
CDR3nt: TGTGCCAGCAGCTTAGGGCTCGACGAGCAGTACTTC
CDR3aa: CASSLGLDEQYF

j_gene: TRBJ2-2
v_gene: TRBV6-5
abundance: NA
d_gene: NA
CDR3nt: TGTGCCAGCAGGACCCCCGGTAACACCGGGGAGCTGTTTTTT
CDR3aa: CASRTPGNTGELFF

j_gene: TRBJ2-7
v_gene: TRBV5-4
abundance: NA
d_gene: NA
CDR3nt: TGTGCCAGCAGCTCCGAGAGGGCCTACGAGCAGTACTTC
CDR3aa: CASSSERAYEQYF

j_gene: TRBJ2-7
v_gene: TRBV11-2
abundance: few
d_gene: TRBD2
CDR3nt: TGTGCCAGCACCCGCGCGGGAGGGACAACCTACGAGCAGTACTTC
CDR3aa: CASTRAGGTTYEQYF

j_gene: TRBJ2-3
v_gene: TRBV5-4
abundance: NA
d_gene: NA
CDR3nt: TGTGCCAGCAGCCTCGGGGGAGCTCTCGCAGATACGCAGTATTTT
CDR3aa: CASSLGGALADTQYF

j_gene: TRBJ1-5
v_gene: TRBV28
abundance: NA
d_gene: NA
CDR3nt: TGTGCCAGCAGTTTATTCGGCCGGATTTCAGATCAGCCCCAGCATTTT
CDR3aa: CASSLFGRISDQPQHF

j_gene: TRBJ1-1
v_gene: TRBV18
abundance: NA
d_gene: NA
CDR3nt: TGTGCCAGCTCAACGAGTTTGGGGGGCCCTGAAGCTTTCTTT
CDR3aa: CASSTSLGGPEAFF

j_gene: TRBJ2-3
v_gene: TRBV14
abundance: once
d_gene: NA
CDR3nt: TGTGCCAGCTCGGCGGGAACAGATACGCAGTATTTT
CDR3aa: CASSAGTDTQYF

j_gene: TRBJ2-7
v_gene: TRBV28
abundance: NA
d_gene: TRBD1
CDR3nt: TGTGCCTGTACCGACAGGGGAATAGGGGTAACCTACGAGCAGTACTTC
CDR3aa: CACTDRGIGVTYEQYF

j_gene: TRBJ1-2
v_gene: TRBV4-3
abundance: NA
d_gene: TRBD1
CDR3nt: TGCGCCAGCAGCCAAGATGCGCAGGGGGCTAACTATGGCTACACCTTC
CDR3aa: CASSQDAQGANYGYTF

j_gene: TRBJ2-2
v_gene: TRBV10-2
abundance: NA
d_gene: TRBD2
CDR3nt: TGCGCCAGCAACCCACCGGGACTAGCGAGCCCGAACACCGGGGAGCTGTTTTTT
CDR3aa: CASNPPGLASPNTGELFF